This TCR beta chain is from a study of shared clonotypes between healthy human individuals. Here immunoSEQ multiplex PCR was the method, and the copy in TCRdb shows in-frame clones only, minus some. Here the sample spans under 2,000,000 clones, about 95% being singletons. The CDR3 runs to 16 residues. The trim removed 4 bases at V and 5 bases at J, leaving 7 bases unmatched. CDR1 and CDR2 from the germline V gene are MGHRA and YSYEKL. In the naive CD8 group, cells lacked CD45RO and were positively selected for CCR7, so terminally differentiated effector memory CD45RA+ cells were left out. Caucasian adults residing in Nashville, Tennessee made up all the donors.

The TCR originated in a man younger than 35 in good health. The sample comprised naive CD8+ T cells sorted from blood. This chain links TRBV4-1 with TRBJ1-6; 8 bases map to TRBD1. DNA of the CDR3: TGCGCCAGCAGCCTAACCGGGACAGGCAATAATTCACCCCTCCACTTT. As protein: CASSLTGTGNNSPLHF.